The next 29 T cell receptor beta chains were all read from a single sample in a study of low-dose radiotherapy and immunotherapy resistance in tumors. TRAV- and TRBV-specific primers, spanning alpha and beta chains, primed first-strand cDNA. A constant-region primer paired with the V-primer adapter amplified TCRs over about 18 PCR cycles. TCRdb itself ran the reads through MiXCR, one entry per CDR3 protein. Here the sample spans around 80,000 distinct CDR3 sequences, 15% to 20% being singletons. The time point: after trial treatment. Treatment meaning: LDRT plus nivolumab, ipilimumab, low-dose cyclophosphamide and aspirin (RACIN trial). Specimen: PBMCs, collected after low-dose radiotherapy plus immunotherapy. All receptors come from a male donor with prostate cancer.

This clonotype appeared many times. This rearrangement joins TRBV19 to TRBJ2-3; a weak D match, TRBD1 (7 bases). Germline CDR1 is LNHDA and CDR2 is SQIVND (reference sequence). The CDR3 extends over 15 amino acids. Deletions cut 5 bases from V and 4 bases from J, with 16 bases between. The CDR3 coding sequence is TGTGCCAGTAGTCCGGGCGGGACAGCCGCAGATACGCAGTATTTT. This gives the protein CASSPGGTAADTQYF.

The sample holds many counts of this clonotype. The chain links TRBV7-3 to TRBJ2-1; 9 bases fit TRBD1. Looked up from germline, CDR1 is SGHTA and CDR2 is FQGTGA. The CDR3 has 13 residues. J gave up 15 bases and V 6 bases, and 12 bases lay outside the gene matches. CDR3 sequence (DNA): TGTGCCAGCAGTCAGACAACCGGGACAGGGTTGTTCTTC. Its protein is CASSQTTGTGLFF.

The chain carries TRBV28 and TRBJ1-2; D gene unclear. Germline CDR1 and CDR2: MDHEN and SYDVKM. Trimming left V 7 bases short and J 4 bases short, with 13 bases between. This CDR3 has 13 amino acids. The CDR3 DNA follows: TGTGCCAGCACTCTAAACGGAGGCTATGGCTACACCTTC. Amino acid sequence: CASTLNGGYGYTF.

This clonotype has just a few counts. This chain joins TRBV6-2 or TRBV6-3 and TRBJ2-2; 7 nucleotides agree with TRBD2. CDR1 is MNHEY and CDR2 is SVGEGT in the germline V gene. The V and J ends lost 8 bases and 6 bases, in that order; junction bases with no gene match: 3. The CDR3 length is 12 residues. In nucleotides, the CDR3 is TGTGCCAGCGGACTAGGGGCCGGGGAGCTGTTTTTT. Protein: CASGLGAGELFF.

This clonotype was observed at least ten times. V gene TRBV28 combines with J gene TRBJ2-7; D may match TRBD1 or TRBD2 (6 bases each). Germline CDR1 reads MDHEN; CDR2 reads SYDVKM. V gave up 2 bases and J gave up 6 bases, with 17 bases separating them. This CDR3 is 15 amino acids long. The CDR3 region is CASSLLSGARVEQYF. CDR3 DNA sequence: TGTGCCAGCAGTTTACTCTCGGGGGCGCGAGTCGAGCAGTACTTC.

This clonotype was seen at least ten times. The DNA of the CDR3 is TGCAGCGTTGAAAAGGGTATCAACACAGATACGCAGTATTTT. Amino acid sequence: CSVEKGINTDTQYF. The genes are TRBV29-1 and TRBJ2-3; D is unresolved. The V end was cut by 2 bases, the J end by 2 bases, with 11 bases between. This CDR3 has 14 amino acids. From germline, CDR1 is SQVTM and CDR2 ANQGSEA.

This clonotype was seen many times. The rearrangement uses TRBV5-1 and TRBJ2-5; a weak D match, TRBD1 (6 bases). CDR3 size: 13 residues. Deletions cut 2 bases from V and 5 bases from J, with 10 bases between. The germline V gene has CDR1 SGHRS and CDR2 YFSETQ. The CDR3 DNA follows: TGCGCCAGCAGCTTCCAGGGGACGGAGACCCAGTACTTC. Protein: CASSFQGTETQYF. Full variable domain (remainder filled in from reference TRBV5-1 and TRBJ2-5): KAGVTQTPRYLIKTRGQQVTLSCSPISGHRSVSWYQQTPGQGLQFLFEYFSETQRNKGNFPGRFSGRQFSNSRSEMNVSTLELGDSALYLCASSFQGTETQYFGPGTRLLVL.

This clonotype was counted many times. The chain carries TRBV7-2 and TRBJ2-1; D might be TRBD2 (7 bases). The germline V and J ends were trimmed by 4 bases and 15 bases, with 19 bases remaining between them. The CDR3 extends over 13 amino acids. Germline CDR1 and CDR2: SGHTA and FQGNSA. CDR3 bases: TGTGCCAGCAGCTCCATGGGGGGGGCGATACTGTTCTTC. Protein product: CASSSMGGAILFF.

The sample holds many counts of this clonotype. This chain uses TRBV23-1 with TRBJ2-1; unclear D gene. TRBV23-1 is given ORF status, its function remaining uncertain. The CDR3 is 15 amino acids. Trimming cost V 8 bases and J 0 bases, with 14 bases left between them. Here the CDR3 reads CASSSTASSYNEQFF. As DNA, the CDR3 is TGCGCCAGCTCTTCAACAGCGAGCTCCTACAATGAGCAGTTCTTC.

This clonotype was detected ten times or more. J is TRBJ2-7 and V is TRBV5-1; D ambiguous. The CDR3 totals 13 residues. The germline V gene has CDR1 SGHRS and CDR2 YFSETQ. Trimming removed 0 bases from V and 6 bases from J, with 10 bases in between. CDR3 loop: CASSLGPDLEQYF. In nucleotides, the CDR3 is TGCGCCAGCAGCTTGGGCCCTGATCTCGAGCAGTACTTC.

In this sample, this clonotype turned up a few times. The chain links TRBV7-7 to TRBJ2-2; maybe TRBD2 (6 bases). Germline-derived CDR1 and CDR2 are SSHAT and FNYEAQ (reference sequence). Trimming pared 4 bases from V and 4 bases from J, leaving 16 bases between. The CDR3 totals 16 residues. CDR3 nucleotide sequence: TGTGCCAGCAGCTACGCCGGGCCGGGGGTCACCGGGGAGCTGTTTTTT. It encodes CASSYAGPGVTGELFF. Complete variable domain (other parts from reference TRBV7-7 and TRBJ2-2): GAGVSQSPRYKVTKRGQDVTLRCDPISSHATLYWYQQALGQGPEFLTYFNYEAQPDKSGLPSDRFSAERPEGSISTLTIQRTEQRDSAMYRCASSYAGPGVTGELFFGEGSRLTVL.

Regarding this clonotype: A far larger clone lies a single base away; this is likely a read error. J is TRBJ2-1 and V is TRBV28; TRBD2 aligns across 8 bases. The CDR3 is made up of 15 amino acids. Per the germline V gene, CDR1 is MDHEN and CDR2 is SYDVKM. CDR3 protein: CASSISGNPINAQFF. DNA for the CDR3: TGCGCCAGCAGCATTAGCGGGAACCCCATCAATGCGCAGTTCTTC.

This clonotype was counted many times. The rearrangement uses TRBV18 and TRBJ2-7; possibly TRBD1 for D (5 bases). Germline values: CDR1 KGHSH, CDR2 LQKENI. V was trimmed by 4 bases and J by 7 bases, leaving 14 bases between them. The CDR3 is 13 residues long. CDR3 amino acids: CASSLSGFDEQYF. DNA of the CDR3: TGTGCCAGCTCACTTTCAGGGTTTGATGAGCAGTACTTC.

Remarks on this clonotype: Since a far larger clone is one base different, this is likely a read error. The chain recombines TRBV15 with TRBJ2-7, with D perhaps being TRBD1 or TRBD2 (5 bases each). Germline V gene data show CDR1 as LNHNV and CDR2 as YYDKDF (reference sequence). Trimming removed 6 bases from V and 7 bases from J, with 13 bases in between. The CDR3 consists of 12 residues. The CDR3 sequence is CATRRDAAEQYF. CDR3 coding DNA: TGTGCCACCAGGAGGGACGCGGCGGAGCAGTACTTC.

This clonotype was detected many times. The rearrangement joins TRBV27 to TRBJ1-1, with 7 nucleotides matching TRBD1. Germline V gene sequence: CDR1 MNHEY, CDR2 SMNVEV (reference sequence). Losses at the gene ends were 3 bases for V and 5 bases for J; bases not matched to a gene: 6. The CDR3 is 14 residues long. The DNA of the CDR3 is TGTGCCAGCAGTTTTCGACAGGGTGGTACTGAAGCTTTCTTT. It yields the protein CASSFRQGGTEAFF.

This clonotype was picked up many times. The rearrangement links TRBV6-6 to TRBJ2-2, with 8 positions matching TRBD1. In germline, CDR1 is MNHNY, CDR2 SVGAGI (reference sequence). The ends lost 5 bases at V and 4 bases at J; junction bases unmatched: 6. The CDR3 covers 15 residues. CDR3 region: CASSATGERTGELFF. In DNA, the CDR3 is TGTGCCAGCAGTGCGACAGGGGAGCGCACCGGGGAGCTGTTTTTT.

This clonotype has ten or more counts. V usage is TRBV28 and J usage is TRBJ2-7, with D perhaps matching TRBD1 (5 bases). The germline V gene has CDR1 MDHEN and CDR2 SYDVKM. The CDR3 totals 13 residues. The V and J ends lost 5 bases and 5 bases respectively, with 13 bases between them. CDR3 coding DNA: TGTGCCAGCAGTCCCCACCCAGGGAACGAGCAGTACTTC. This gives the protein CASSPHPGNEQYF. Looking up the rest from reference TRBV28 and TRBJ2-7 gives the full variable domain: DVKVTQSSRYLVKRTGEKVFLECVQDMDHENMFWYRQDPGLGLRLIYFSYDVKMKEKGDIPEGYSVSREKKERFSLILESASTNQTSMYLCASSPHPGNEQYFGPGTRLTVT.

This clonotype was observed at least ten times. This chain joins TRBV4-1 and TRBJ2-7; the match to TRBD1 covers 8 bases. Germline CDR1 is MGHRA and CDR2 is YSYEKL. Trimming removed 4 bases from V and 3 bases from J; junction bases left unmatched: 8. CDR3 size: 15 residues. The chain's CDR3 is CASSLGGTGVYEQYF. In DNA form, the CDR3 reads TGCGCCAGCAGCCTTGGAGGGACAGGCGTCTACGAGCAGTACTTC.

The CDR3 here is CASSRQPDTQYF. DNA of the CDR3: TGTGCCAGCAGTAGACAGCCAGATACGCAGTATTTT. The chain recombines TRBV6-2 or TRBV6-3 with TRBJ2-3, with D perhaps matching TRBD1 (5 bases). Germline CDR1 and CDR2: MNHEY and SVGEGT. Trimming shortened V by 5 bases and J by 4 bases, and 7 bases separated the two germline ends. The CDR3 spans 12 residues.

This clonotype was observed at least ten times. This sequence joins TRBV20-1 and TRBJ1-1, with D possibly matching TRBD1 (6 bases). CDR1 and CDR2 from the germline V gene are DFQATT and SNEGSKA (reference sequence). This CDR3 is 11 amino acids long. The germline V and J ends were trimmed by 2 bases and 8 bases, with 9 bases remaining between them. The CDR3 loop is CSARTGWEAFF. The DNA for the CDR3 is TGCAGTGCTAGAACAGGGTGGGAAGCTTTCTTT.

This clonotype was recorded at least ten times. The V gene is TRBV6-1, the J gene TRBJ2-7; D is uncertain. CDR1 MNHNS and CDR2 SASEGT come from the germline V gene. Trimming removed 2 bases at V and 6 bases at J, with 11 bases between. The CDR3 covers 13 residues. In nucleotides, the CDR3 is TGTGCCAGCAGTGAAATTCAGGTAGCCGAGCAGTACTTC. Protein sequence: CASSEIQVAEQYF.

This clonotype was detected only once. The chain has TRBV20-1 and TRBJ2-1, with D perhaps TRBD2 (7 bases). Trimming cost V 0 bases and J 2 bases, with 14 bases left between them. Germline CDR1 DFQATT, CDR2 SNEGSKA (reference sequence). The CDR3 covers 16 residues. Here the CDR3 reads CSARDGRGGTYNEQFF. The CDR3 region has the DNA TGCAGTGCTAGAGATGGAAGGGGGGGGACCTACAATGAGCAGTTCTTC.

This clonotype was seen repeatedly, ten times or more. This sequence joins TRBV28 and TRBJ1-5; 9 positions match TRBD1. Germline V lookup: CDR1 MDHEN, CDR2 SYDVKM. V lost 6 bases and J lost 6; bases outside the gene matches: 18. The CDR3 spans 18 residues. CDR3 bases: TGTGCCAGCAGCCCGTTATCCCCTGGACAGGGGTTGGGTCAGCCCCAGCATTTT. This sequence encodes CASSPLSPGQGLGQPQHF.

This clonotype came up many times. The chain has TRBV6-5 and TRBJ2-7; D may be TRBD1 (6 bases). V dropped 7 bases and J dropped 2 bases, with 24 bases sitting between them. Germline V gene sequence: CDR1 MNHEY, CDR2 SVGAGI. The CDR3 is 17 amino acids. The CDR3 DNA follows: TGTGCCAGCATGGTCGACAGGAAAACAAAAAGCACCTACGAGCAGTACTTC. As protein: CASMVDRKTKSTYEQYF.

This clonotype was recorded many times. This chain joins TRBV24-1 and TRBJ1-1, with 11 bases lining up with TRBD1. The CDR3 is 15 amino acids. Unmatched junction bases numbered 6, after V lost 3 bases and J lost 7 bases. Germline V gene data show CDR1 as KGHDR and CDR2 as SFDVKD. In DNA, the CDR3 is TGTGCCACCAGTGATGGCGGGACAGGGGGTTTTGAAGCTTTCTTT. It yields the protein CATSDGGTGGFEAFF.

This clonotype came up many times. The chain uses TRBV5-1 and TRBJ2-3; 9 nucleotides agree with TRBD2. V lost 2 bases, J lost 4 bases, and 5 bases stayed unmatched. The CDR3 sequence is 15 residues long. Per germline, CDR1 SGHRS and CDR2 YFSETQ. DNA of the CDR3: TGCGCCAGCAGCTTTACAGCGGGAGGATCAGATACGCAGTATTTT. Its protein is CASSFTAGGSDTQYF.

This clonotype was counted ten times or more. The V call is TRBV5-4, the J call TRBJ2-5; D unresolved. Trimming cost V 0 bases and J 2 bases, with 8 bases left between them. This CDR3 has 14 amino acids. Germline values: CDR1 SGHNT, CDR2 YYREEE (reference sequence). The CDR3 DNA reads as TGTGCCAGCAGCTTGGGTACCCTACAAGAGACCCAGTACTTC. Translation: CASSLGTLQETQYF.

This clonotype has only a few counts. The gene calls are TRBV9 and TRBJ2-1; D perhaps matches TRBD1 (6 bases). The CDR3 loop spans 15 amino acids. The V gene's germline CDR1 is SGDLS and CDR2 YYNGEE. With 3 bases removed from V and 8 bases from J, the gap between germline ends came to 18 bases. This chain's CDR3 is CASSEDRRSRDEQFF. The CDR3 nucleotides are TGTGCCAGCAGCGAAGACAGGCGGTCTCGAGATGAGCAGTTCTTC.

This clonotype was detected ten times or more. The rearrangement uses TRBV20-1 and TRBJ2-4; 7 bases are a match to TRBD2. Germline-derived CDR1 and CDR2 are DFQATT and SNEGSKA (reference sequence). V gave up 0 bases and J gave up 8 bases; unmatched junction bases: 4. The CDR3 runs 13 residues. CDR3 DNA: TGCAGTGCTAGAGAGTGGGGGAGGGACATTCAGTACTTC. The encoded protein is CSAREWGRDIQYF.